This is a list of T cell receptor beta chains from one sample in a study of cytomegalovirus exposure and HLA in healthy donors. The protocol was immunoSEQ multiplex PCR, while the TCRdb copy is restricted to in-frame clones and leaves out a portion. The repertoire includes 200,000 to 250,000 clones, around four fifths of them detected once, and less than 3.5% sits in the top ten. The sequenced material came from PBMCs. These receptors originate from a woman aged 55-70 years in good health and CMV-seropositive. Each CDR3 is given with its conserved first and last residue. Fields, in order: D gene, clone size, V gene, J gene, CDR3 length, CDR3 protein, CDR3 DNA. The D gene is left open where the match is weak. The size of a clone is reported for some rows only, either as once, few or many, or as a class for expanded clones.

d_call: TRBD1
clone_size: few
v_call: TRBV12-5
j_call: TRBJ2-1
cdr3_length: 14
cdr3_aa: CASGLGQGYNEQFF
cdr3_nt: TGTGCTAGTGGTTTGGGACAGGGTTACAATGAGCAGTTCTTC

d_call: .
clone_size: .
v_call: TRBV5-1
j_call: TRBJ1-1
cdr3_length: 14
cdr3_aa: CASSPEVPGTEAFF
cdr3_nt: TGCGCCAGCAGCCCGGAGGTGCCCGGCACTGAAGCTTTCTTT

d_call: TRBD1
clone_size: .
v_call: TRBV7-2
j_call: TRBJ1-1
cdr3_length: 14
cdr3_aa: CASSPGQGLTEAFF
cdr3_nt: TGTGCCAGCAGCCCCGGACAGGGGTTGACTGAAGCTTTCTTT

d_call: .
clone_size: .
v_call: TRBV5-1
j_call: TRBJ1-2
cdr3_length: 14
cdr3_aa: CASSIQSNNYGYTF
cdr3_nt: TGCGCCAGCAGCATACAGTCAAATAACTATGGCTACACCTTC

d_call: .
clone_size: .
v_call: TRBV10-3
j_call: TRBJ1-5
cdr3_length: 13
cdr3_aa: CANMQGGNQPQHF
cdr3_nt: TGTGCCAACATGCAAGGGGGTAATCAGCCCCAGCATTTT

d_call: TRBD1
clone_size: .
v_call: TRBV29-1
j_call: TRBJ1-2
cdr3_length: 13
cdr3_aa: CSVDGQGASGYTF
cdr3_nt: TGCAGCGTTGACGGACAGGGGGCTTCTGGCTACACCTTC

d_call: .
clone_size: .
v_call: TRBV10-3
j_call: TRBJ2-1
cdr3_length: 13
cdr3_aa: CAISDQSDSEQFF
cdr3_nt: TGTGCCATCAGTGATCAAAGCGACAGTGAGCAGTTCTTC

d_call: .
clone_size: .
v_call: TRBV7-9
j_call: TRBJ2-7
cdr3_length: 11
cdr3_aa: CASSFSLEQYF
cdr3_nt: TGTGCCAGCAGCTTTAGTCTCGAGCAGTACTTC

d_call: TRBD1
clone_size: .
v_call: TRBV13
j_call: TRBJ1-3
cdr3_length: 14
cdr3_aa: CASSLTGAGNTIYF
cdr3_nt: TGTGCCAGCAGCCTGACAGGGGCTGGAAACACCATATATTTT

d_call: TRBD1
clone_size: .
v_call: TRBV5-8
j_call: TRBJ1-2
cdr3_length: 14
cdr3_aa: CASSWGTGKSRYTF
cdr3_nt: TGTGCCAGCAGCTGGGGGACAGGCAAAAGTCGCTACACCTTC

d_call: TRBD1
clone_size: once
v_call: TRBV5-1
j_call: TRBJ2-7
cdr3_length: 16
cdr3_aa: CASSTLTGGNAYEQYF
cdr3_nt: TGCGCCAGCTCCACCTTGACAGGGGGCAATGCCTACGAGCAGTACTTC

d_call: .
clone_size: .
v_call: TRBV1
j_call: TRBJ1-3
cdr3_length: 14
cdr3_aa: CTSSQDRGWNTIYF
cdr3_nt: TGCACCAGCAGCCAAGACAGGGGGTGGAACACCATATATTTT

d_call: .
clone_size: once
v_call: TRBV18
j_call: TRBJ2-7
cdr3_length: 16
cdr3_aa: CASSPGYGGGMNEQYF
cdr3_nt: TGTGCCAGCTCACCAGGGTATGGCGGGGGCATGAACGAGCAGTACTTC

d_call: .
clone_size: .
v_call: TRBV27
j_call: TRBJ1-1
cdr3_length: 13
cdr3_aa: CASSVDRSTEAFF
cdr3_nt: TGTGCCAGCAGTGTGGATCGGAGCACTGAAGCTTTCTTT

d_call: .
clone_size: .
v_call: TRBV7-9
j_call: TRBJ1-2
cdr3_length: 14
cdr3_aa: CSSSGAESGYGYTF
cdr3_nt: TGTTCCAGCAGCGGCGCGGAGAGTGGCTATGGCTACACCTTC

d_call: TRBD2
clone_size: .
v_call: TRBV5-1
j_call: TRBJ2-3
cdr3_length: 17
cdr3_aa: CASSPPGTSGGADTQYF
cdr3_nt: TGCGCCAGCAGCCCTCCCGGGACTAGCGGGGGGGCAGATACGCAGTATTTT

d_call: TRBD1
clone_size: .
v_call: TRBV5-1
j_call: TRBJ1-3
cdr3_length: 17
cdr3_aa: CASSEGTASYSGNTIYF
cdr3_nt: TGCGCCAGCAGCGAGGGGACAGCCAGTTACTCTGGAAACACCATATATTTT

d_call: .
clone_size: .
v_call: TRBV5-1
j_call: TRBJ2-3
cdr3_length: 15
cdr3_aa: CASSFGSFGTDTQYF
cdr3_nt: TGCGCCAGCAGTTTTGGTAGCTTCGGCACAGATACGCAGTATTTT

d_call: .
clone_size: .
v_call: TRBV18
j_call: TRBJ2-5
cdr3_length: 14
cdr3_aa: CASSFYDTQETQYF
cdr3_nt: TGTGCCAGCTCATTCTACGATACCCAAGAGACCCAGTACTTC

d_call: TRBD1
clone_size: .
v_call: TRBV18
j_call: TRBJ1-4
cdr3_length: 14
cdr3_aa: CASLPGTGDEKLFF
cdr3_nt: TGTGCCAGCTTACCAGGGACAGGGGACGAAAAACTGTTTTTT

d_call: .
clone_size: once
v_call: TRBV15
j_call: TRBJ2-3
cdr3_length: 15
cdr3_aa: CATSRDRGEADTQYF
cdr3_nt: TGTGCCACCAGCAGAGACAGGGGAGAGGCAGATACGCAGTATTTT

d_call: .
clone_size: few
v_call: TRBV5-4
j_call: TRBJ2-1
cdr3_length: 15
cdr3_aa: CASSPAISSYNEQFF
cdr3_nt: TGTGCCAGCAGTCCCGCTATTAGCTCCTACAATGAGCAGTTCTTC

d_call: TRBD1
clone_size: .
v_call: TRBV2
j_call: TRBJ2-3
cdr3_length: 16
cdr3_aa: CASSEAGQGPGDTQYF
cdr3_nt: TGTGCCAGCAGTGAAGCGGGACAGGGGCCGGGAGATACGCAGTATTTT

d_call: TRBD1
clone_size: few
v_call: TRBV18
j_call: TRBJ2-1
cdr3_length: 15
cdr3_aa: CASSPTGAAYNEQFF
cdr3_nt: TGTGCCAGCTCACCGACAGGGGCGGCGTACAATGAGCAGTTCTTC

d_call: TRBD2
clone_size: .
v_call: TRBV10-3
j_call: TRBJ2-1
cdr3_length: 15
cdr3_aa: CAIRSGSSSYNEQFF
cdr3_nt: TGTGCCATCCGTAGCGGGAGTTCTTCCTACAATGAGCAGTTCTTC

d_call: .
clone_size: .
v_call: TRBV5-1
j_call: TRBJ2-3
cdr3_length: 18
cdr3_aa: CASSLEGTGRGRTDTQYF
cdr3_nt: TGCGCCAGCAGCTTGGAGGGCACGGGGCGGGGACGCACAGATACGCAGTATTTT

d_call: TRBD2
clone_size: .
v_call: TRBV29-1
j_call: TRBJ2-7
cdr3_length: 13
cdr3_aa: CSVGVASGGEQYF
cdr3_nt: TGCAGCGTTGGAGTGGCTAGCGGGGGCGAGCAGTACTTC

d_call: .
clone_size: .
v_call: TRBV5-1
j_call: TRBJ2-2
cdr3_length: 15
cdr3_aa: CASSLGGAGTGELFF
cdr3_nt: TGCGCCAGCAGCTTGGGGGGAGCAGGCACCGGGGAGCTGTTTTTT

d_call: TRBD2
clone_size: once
v_call: TRBV5-4
j_call: TRBJ2-7
cdr3_length: 16
cdr3_aa: CASSLGLAGGPREQYF
cdr3_nt: TGTGCCAGCAGCTTGGGACTAGCGGGAGGGCCACGCGAGCAGTACTTC

d_call: .
clone_size: once
v_call: TRBV7-2
j_call: TRBJ2-6
cdr3_length: 16
cdr3_aa: CASSLVGGAGANVLTF
cdr3_nt: TGTGCCAGCAGCTTAGTCGGCGGGGCTGGGGCCAACGTCCTGACTTTC

d_call: TRBD1
clone_size: once
v_call: TRBV18
j_call: TRBJ1-1
cdr3_length: 15
cdr3_aa: CASSQGALSNTEAFF
cdr3_nt: TGTGCCAGCTCACAGGGGGCGCTTAGCAACACTGAAGCTTTCTTT

d_call: TRBD2
clone_size: .
v_call: TRBV5-4
j_call: TRBJ2-1
cdr3_length: 15
cdr3_aa: CASSFGRGGFNEQFF
cdr3_nt: TGTGCCAGCAGCTTTGGGCGGGGGGGCTTCAATGAGCAGTTCTTC

d_call: TRBD1
clone_size: .
v_call: TRBV19
j_call: TRBJ1-2
cdr3_length: 14
cdr3_aa: CASTMDRGYYGYTF
cdr3_nt: TGTGCCAGTACCATGGACAGGGGTTACTATGGCTACACCTTC

d_call: .
clone_size: .
v_call: TRBV18
j_call: TRBJ2-3
cdr3_length: 15
cdr3_aa: CASSPVGSGPDTQYF
cdr3_nt: TGTGCCAGCTCACCAGTTGGTTCAGGGCCAGATACGCAGTATTTT

d_call: .
clone_size: .
v_call: TRBV7-3
j_call: TRBJ2-3
cdr3_length: 13
cdr3_aa: CASSFRESDTQYF
cdr3_nt: TGTGCCAGCAGCTTCCGGGAATCAGATACGCAGTATTTT

d_call: .
clone_size: .
v_call: TRBV5-1
j_call: TRBJ1-3
cdr3_length: 14
cdr3_aa: CASSFGTAENTIYF
cdr3_nt: TGCGCCAGCAGCTTCGGCACCGCGGAAAACACCATATATTTT

d_call: TRBD2
clone_size: .
v_call: TRBV10-3
j_call: TRBJ2-5
cdr3_length: 13
cdr3_aa: CAINGGAGETQYF
cdr3_nt: TGTGCCATCAACGGGGGGGCCGGGGAGACCCAGTACTTC

d_call: .
clone_size: .
v_call: TRBV7-2
j_call: TRBJ1-2
cdr3_length: 15
cdr3_aa: CASSLGGGHLYGYTF
cdr3_nt: TGTGCCAGCAGCTTAGGGGGGGGACACTTGTATGGCTACACCTTC

d_call: TRBD2
clone_size: .
v_call: TRBV10-3
j_call: TRBJ2-3
cdr3_length: 15
cdr3_aa: CAISDSSGTWDTQYF
cdr3_nt: TGTGCCATCAGTGATTCTAGCGGGACATGGGATACGCAGTATTTT

d_call: .
clone_size: .
v_call: TRBV7-9
j_call: TRBJ1-1
cdr3_length: 11
cdr3_aa: CASSLEVLGAF
cdr3_nt: TGTGCCAGCAGCTTAGAAGTATTAGGGGCCTTT

d_call: .
clone_size: .
v_call: TRBV6-5
j_call: TRBJ1-1
cdr3_length: 14
cdr3_aa: CATRTLAANTEAFF
cdr3_nt: TGTGCCACCCGAACTTTAGCAGCCAACACTGAAGCTTTCTTT

d_call: .
clone_size: .
v_call: TRBV7-9
j_call: TRBJ1-1
cdr3_length: 15
cdr3_aa: CASREPGLMNTEAFF
cdr3_nt: TGTGCCAGCAGAGAGCCCGGACTAATGAACACTGAAGCTTTCTTT

d_call: .
clone_size: .
v_call: TRBV6-5
j_call: TRBJ2-7
cdr3_length: 13
cdr3_aa: CASSYPGPYEQYF
cdr3_nt: TGTGCCAGCAGTTACCCCGGTCCCTACGAGCAGTACTTC

d_call: .
clone_size: .
v_call: TRBV19
j_call: TRBJ1-5
cdr3_length: 14
cdr3_aa: CASSAQAGGVSPHF
cdr3_nt: TGTGCCAGTAGCGCCCAAGCCGGCGGGGTAAGCCCGCATTTT

d_call: .
clone_size: few
v_call: TRBV9
j_call: TRBJ1-3
cdr3_length: 18
cdr3_aa: CASSPNKGGAGVWNTIYF
cdr3_nt: TGTGCCAGCAGCCCCAACAAGGGGGGGGCAGGGGTTTGGAACACCATATATTTT

d_call: TRBD1
clone_size: .
v_call: TRBV5-6
j_call: TRBJ1-2
cdr3_length: 14
cdr3_aa: CASSPTGPNYGYTF
cdr3_nt: TGTGCCAGCAGCCCGACAGGGCCTAACTATGGCTACACCTTC

d_call: TRBD2
clone_size: .
v_call: TRBV11-2
j_call: TRBJ2-7
cdr3_length: 17
cdr3_aa: CASSILSGSGGLYEQYF
cdr3_nt: TGTGCCAGCAGCATACTTAGCGGGAGCGGTGGACTGTACGAGCAGTACTTC

d_call: TRBD2
clone_size: .
v_call: TRBV18
j_call: TRBJ2-1
cdr3_length: 18
cdr3_aa: CASSIRTSGRSSYNEQFF
cdr3_nt: TGTGCCAGCTCAATCCGGACTAGCGGGAGGAGCTCCTACAATGAGCAGTTCTTC

d_call: .
clone_size: few
v_call: TRBV15
j_call: TRBJ1-5
cdr3_length: 15
cdr3_aa: CATSRGPGQNQPQHF
cdr3_nt: TGTGCCACCAGCAGAGGACCAGGGCAGAATCAGCCCCAGCATTTT

d_call: .
clone_size: .
v_call: TRBV4-1
j_call: TRBJ1-5
cdr3_length: 15
cdr3_aa: CASISKGESGQPQHF
cdr3_nt: TGCGCCAGCATTTCAAAAGGGGAATCCGGTCAGCCCCAGCATTTT

d_call: .
clone_size: .
v_call: TRBV5-1
j_call: TRBJ1-2
cdr3_length: 14
cdr3_aa: CASSLDRTNYGYTF
cdr3_nt: TGCGCCAGCAGCTTGGACAGGACCAACTATGGCTACACCTTC

d_call: TRBD2
clone_size: .
v_call: TRBV7-6
j_call: TRBJ2-2
cdr3_length: 16
cdr3_aa: CASRPSGSIKTGELFF
cdr3_nt: TGTGCCAGCAGGCCTAGCGGGAGTATCAAGACCGGGGAGCTGTTTTTT

d_call: .
clone_size: few
v_call: TRBV7-9
j_call: TRBJ1-4
cdr3_length: 12
cdr3_aa: CSSSSIYEKLFF
cdr3_nt: TGTTCCAGCAGCTCCATTTATGAAAAACTGTTTTTT

d_call: .
clone_size: .
v_call: TRBV7-9
j_call: TRBJ1-5
cdr3_length: 17
cdr3_aa: CASSSGQGHSENQPQHF
cdr3_nt: TGTGCCAGCAGCTCGGGCCAGGGACATTCGGAGAATCAGCCCCAGCATTTT

d_call: TRBD2
clone_size: .
v_call: TRBV2
j_call: TRBJ2-1
cdr3_length: 15
cdr3_aa: CASSETSGGDNEQFF
cdr3_nt: TGTGCCAGCAGTGAGACTAGCGGGGGGGATAATGAGCAGTTCTTC

d_call: .
clone_size: .
v_call: TRBV10-3
j_call: TRBJ2-7
cdr3_length: 15
cdr3_aa: CATKYSSASDYEQYF
cdr3_nt: TGTGCCACTAAGTACAGTTCTGCTAGCGACTACGAGCAGTACTTC

d_call: TRBD2
clone_size: .
v_call: TRBV30
j_call: TRBJ2-2
cdr3_length: 16
cdr3_aa: CAWGKRGGYITGELFF
cdr3_nt: TGTGCCTGGGGGAAACGGGGGGGTTATATCACCGGGGAGCTGTTTTTT